Included here is one T cell receptor beta chain sequence, with context. This specimen belongs to a study of blood T cell repertoires in COVID-19. Study as a whole: Samples of COVID-19 (acute and convalescent) were obtained from the United States, Italy and Spain. Sources were T cells, B-cell-depleted T cells, or PBMCs; the material itself was cDNA or gDNA.

In the study's own analysis: Nucleated cell counts were estimated from reference gene primer amplification. Profiling relied on immunoSEQ multiplex PCR, and the TCRdb table lists in-frame clones only, not all of them. V, J and clone size were drawn from that table, and D and trimming were deduced from the DNA. Of 250,000 to 350,000 clones detected, 70% to 90% appear once; the ten largest clones hold approximately 8.5%. Sequences were obtained from peripheral blood. The source of this sequence is a man between 18 and 35 years old with active or convalescent COVID-19.

The CDR3 protein is CASSRTRFTGELFF. The CDR3 DNA reads TGTGCCAGCAGCCGTACTAGATTTACCGGGGAGCTGTTTTTT. The genes are TRBV3-1 (or the pseudogene TRBV3-2) and TRBJ2-2, with a tentative D call TRBD2 (5 bases). Trimming pared 4 bases from V and 5 bases from J, leaving 11 bases between. Germline CDR1 and CDR2: LGHDT and YNNKEL (reference sequence). This CDR3 comprises 14 residues.